This T cell receptor (beta chain) was sequenced during a study of cytomegalovirus exposure and HLA in healthy donors. Study-wide points: Per a later analysis, HLA-associated TCR beta chains showed more clonal expansion than other, equally common TCR beta chains. As confirmed in vitro, a few CMV-associated chains were specific for CMV antigens.

This CDR3 is 14 amino acids long. V lost 2 bases and J lost 8, with 18 bases in between. Per germline, CDR1 SQVTM and CDR2 ANQGSEA. As concerns this clone: Its specificity is unknown.

The PCR made use of 60 Vbeta and 13 Jbeta primers. Clones were read by immunoSEQ multiplex PCR, and TCRdb kept only the in-frame ones, dropping some. The sample records about 180,000 clones, more than 65% being singletons. Material for sequencing was PBMCs. The receptor comes from a woman in her forties or fifties in good health and CMV-seronegative. The chain has TRBV29-1 and TRBJ1-2, with D possibly TRBD1 on 6 matching bases. This chain's CDR3 is CSVETGQPFGGYTF. CDR3 bases: TGCAGCGTTGAAACAGGGCAGCCCTTTGGGGGCTACACCTTC. Combining the CDR3 with reference TRBV29-1 and TRBJ1-2 gives the whole variable domain SAVISQKPSRDICQRGTSLTIQCQVDSQVTMMFWYRQQPGQSLTLIATANQGSEATYESGFVIDKFPISRPNLTFSTLTVSNMSPEDSSIYLCSVETGQPFGGYTFGSGTRLTVV.